The entry below gives a single T cell receptor (beta chain) sequence along with its context. Its specificity is unknown. One base away lies a much larger clone, so this may be a sequencing read error. The conserved phenylalanine or tryptophan is not found at the CDR3 terminus, so this likely reflects a read error. The template was RNA from unsorted bulk tissue. This sample is part of a study of tumor and adjacent non-tumor tissue in lung cancer. Across the study: Aged about 30 to 76 years, patients included roughly ten men and a few women with stage I to III disease. Some 3.9 million productive TCRbeta reads were obtained per sample on average. Study findings and constraints: Tumor repertoires had a smaller top 100 clone share than normal lung.

Trimming left V 8 bases short and J 7 bases short, with 15 bases between. The CDR3 is made up of 13 amino acids. The germline V gene has CDR1 SQVTM and CDR2 ANQGSEA. Three rounds of nested PCR, following a modified ARM-PCR protocol, produced the TCRbeta library. Using its own MiXCR run on the multiplex PCR reads, TCRdb lists one record per CDR3 protein. The table lists tens of thousands of distinct CDR3 sequences, around 70% of them singletons, with 10% to 15% in the top ten. V and J are TRBV29-1 and TRBJ1-6; a weak D match, TRBD1 (5 bases). This TCR was sampled from a woman aged 65 to 85 with non-small cell lung cancer. The sequencing input was lung tumor tissue. CDR3 coding DNA: TGCAGCCTTGGGGCCGACTTCAATTCACCCCTCCACCTT. This gives the protein CSLGADFNSPLHL.